Given below is one T cell receptor beta chain in context. CDR3 length: 17 residues. The V gene's germline CDR1 is SGHAT and CDR2 FQNNGV. The J segment lost 3 bases and the V segment lost 5 bases, leaving 15 bases of the junction unmatched. The sample belongs to a study of blood T cell repertoires in COVID-19. Libraries were prepared by immunoSEQ multiplex PCR; TCRdb keeps only in-frame clonotypes and omits some of them. Of about 58,000 clones listed, approximately 87% were seen once; the top ten hold roughly 4.7%. The specimen sequenced was peripheral blood. The gene calls are TRBV11-2 and TRBJ2-7, with 8 bases that match TRBD2. The origin of this receptor is a man aged 35 to 55 with active COVID-19. The CDR3 DNA reads TGTGCCAGCAGCCTAGGGCCAGCGGGAGTTCCCAACTACGAGCAGTACTTC. Its protein is CASSLGPAGVPNYEQYF.